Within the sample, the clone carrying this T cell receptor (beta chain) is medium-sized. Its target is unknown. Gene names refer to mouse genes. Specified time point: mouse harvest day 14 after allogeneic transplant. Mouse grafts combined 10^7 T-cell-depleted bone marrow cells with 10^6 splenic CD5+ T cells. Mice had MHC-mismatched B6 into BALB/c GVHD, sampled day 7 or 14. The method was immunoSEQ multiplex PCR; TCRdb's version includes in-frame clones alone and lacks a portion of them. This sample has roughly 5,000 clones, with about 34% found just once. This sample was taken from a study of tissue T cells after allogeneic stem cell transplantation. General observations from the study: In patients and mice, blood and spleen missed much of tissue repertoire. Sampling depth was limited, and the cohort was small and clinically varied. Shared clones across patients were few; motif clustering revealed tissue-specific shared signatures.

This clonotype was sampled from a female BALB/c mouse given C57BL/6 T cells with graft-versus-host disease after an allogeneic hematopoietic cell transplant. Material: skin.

The CDR3 bases that were read are TGTGCCAGCAGTATCAATCAAAACACCTTGTAC. It codes for CASSINQNTLY. The CDR3 as a whole reads CASSINQNTLYF. V usage is TRBV19 and J usage is TRBJ2-4; D gene uncertain. From the germline J gene comes the end of the CDR3, since the read stops 1 residue before it. The CDR3 runs 12 residues. The germline V and J ends were trimmed by 2 bases and 2 bases, with 3 bases remaining between them. Germline lookup yields CDR1 FNHDT and CDR2 SITEND (reference sequence).